This section outlines one TCR beta chain sequence together with its context. This sample was included in a study of Ad26.COV2.S vaccination and SARS-CoV-2 variants. The treatment here: roughly 20 received Ad26.COV2.S at low or high dose, single or two shots; roughly five received placebo; per-sample allocation not given. Specimen acquisition occurred on day 63 following the initial vaccine or placebo injection. The CDR3 is made up of 17 amino acids. V was clipped by 6 bases and J by 2 bases, with 24 bases between them. Germline V gives CDR1 SGHRS, CDR2 YFSETQ. TCRdb's table, derived via immunoSEQ multiplex PCR, lists solely in-frame clones and lacks some. The sample shows some 640,000 clones, around 92% of them seen only once.

The receptor was derived from a person between 18 and 65 years old who received the Ad26.COV2.S COVID-19 vaccine or a placebo. The chain couples TRBV5-1 to TRBJ2-7; possibly TRBD1 for D (6 bases). Here the sequenced sample was peripheral blood, taken in a trial of Ad26.COV2.S vaccine versus placebo. The CDR3 coding sequence is TGCGCCAGCAAACAAAGTGGGACACCAGGCGACCCCTACGAGCAGTACTTC. It is translated as CASKQSGTPGDPYEQYF.